These 31 T cell receptor beta chains were sequenced from one sample in a study of blood T cell repertoires in COVID-19. TCRdb's table, derived via immunoSEQ multiplex PCR, lists solely in-frame clones and lacks some. There are 300,000 or so clones in the sample; more than 75% occur only once, and 2.6% lies in the top ten. The specimen was PBMCs or T cells enriched from blood (not recorded which). The receptors come from a man aged 60 to 75 who had recovered from COVID-19.

This clone was observed once. CDR3: CASSPSRGETQYF. CDR3 bases: TGTGCCAGCTCACCAAGCAGGGGAGAGACCCAGTACTTC. The V and J genes are TRBV18 and TRBJ2-5, with D tentatively TRBD1 (6 bases). Trimming took 2 bases from V and 4 from J, leaving 8 bases between them. The CDR3 covers 13 residues. From germline, CDR1 is KGHSH and CDR2 LQKENI. The full variable domain, in which reference TRBV18 and TRBJ2-5 provide the parts outside the CDR3, is NAGVMQNPRHLVRRRGQEARLRCSPMKGHSHVYWYRQLPEEGLKFMVYLQKENIIDESGMPKERFSAEFPKEGPSILRIQQVVRGDSAAYFCASSPSRGETQYFGPGTRLLVL.

The chain is built from TRBV29-1 and TRBJ2-1; D is perhaps TRBD2 (5 bases). This CDR3 contains 17 residues. In germline, CDR1 is SQVTM, CDR2 ANQGSEA. V lost 6 bases and J lost 8, with 29 bases in between. The CDR3 loop reads CSVASGLTSARGHEQFF. CDR3 coding DNA: TGCAGCGTAGCAAGTGGACTTACGAGCGCTCGAGGGCATGAGCAGTTCTTC.

The rearrangement uses TRBV5-1 and TRBJ1-4, with 7 bases that match TRBD1. The ends lost 5 bases at V and 4 bases at J; junction bases unmatched: 5. The CDR3 loop spans 14 amino acids. The germline V gene encodes CDR1 SGHRS and CDR2 YFSETQ. The CDR3: CASRTRGLNEKLFF. CDR3 nucleotides: TGCGCCAGCAGAACAAGGGGGCTTAATGAAAAACTGTTTTTT.

The chain uses TRBV2 and TRBJ2-7; TRBD1 aligns across 8 bases. The CDR3 is made up of 16 amino acids. CDR1 and CDR2 (germline): SNHLY, FYNNEI. V was pared by 10 bases and J by 0 bases, with 14 bases of the junction left unmatched. This CDR3 reads CATRLETGVRSYEQYF. Written as DNA, the CDR3 is TGTGCCACCCGTTTGGAGACAGGGGTCCGCTCCTACGAGCAGTACTTC.

This rearrangement joins TRBV2 to TRBJ1-4, with D perhaps TRBD1 (6 bases). Germline CDR1 reads SNHLY; CDR2 reads FYNNEI. Trimming pared 7 bases from V and 7 bases from J, leaving 16 bases between. The CDR3 loop spans 14 amino acids. The CDR3 loop reads CASMGSAGAEKLFF. For the CDR3, the DNA is TGTGCCAGCATGGGTTCGGCAGGGGCTGAAAAACTGTTTTTT.

The rearrangement uses TRBV12-5 and TRBJ2-1; no reliable D call. In germline, CDR1 is LGHNT, CDR2 FRNRAP. The CDR3 consists of 11 residues. Between the trimmed V and J ends, which lost 6 bases and 8 bases, there was a span of 8 bases. The CDR3 is CASGAGYEQFF. CDR3 nucleotide sequence: TGTGCTAGTGGGGCAGGTTATGAGCAGTTCTTC. The full variable domain, its missing parts supplied by reference TRBV12-5 and TRBJ2-1, is DARVTQTPRHKVTEMGQEVTMRCQPILGHNTVFWYRQTMMQGLELLAYFRNRAPLDDSGMPKDRFSAEMPDATLATLKIQPSEPRDSAVYFCASGAGYEQFFGPGTRLTVL.

This clone showed up just a few times. The chain couples TRBV28 to TRBJ2-3; 9 bases are shared with TRBD2. The V segment lost 8 bases and the J segment 3 bases; nucleotides outside the gene matches: 6. CDR3 length: 14 amino acids. Germline V gene data show CDR1 as MDHEN and CDR2 as SYDVKM. The CDR3 region has the DNA TGTGCCAGCGGCGGGCTAGCGGGAACAGATACGCAGTATTTT. It codes for CASGGLAGTDTQYF.

This sequence joins TRBV4-3 and TRBJ1-2; 8 bases map to TRBD1. CDR3 size: 15 residues. Trimming at V came to 0 bases and at J to 3 bases, leaving 3 bases not matched to a gene. Germline CDR1 reads LGHNA; CDR2 reads YSLEER. The CDR3 DNA sequence: TGCGCCAGCAGCCAAGATGACAGGGGCTACTATGGCTACACCTTC. It codes for CASSQDDRGYYGYTF.

The rearrangement uses TRBV27 and TRBJ2-7; possibly TRBD2 for D (6 bases). CDR3 size: 14 residues. V was clipped by 4 bases and J by 7 bases, with 17 bases between them. Per germline, CDR1 MNHEY and CDR2 SMNVEV (reference sequence). The CDR3 coding sequence is TGTGCCAGCAGTTCGGGGACGGCGGGAAGGGAGCAGTACTTC. Translated, it gives CASSSGTAGREQYF.

This chain joins TRBV7-3 and TRBJ2-6; 7 bases are a match to TRBD2. Germline CDR1 SGHTA, CDR2 FQGTGA. After removal of 2 bases from V and 0 bases from J, the junction contained 10 bases not matched to a gene. The length of the CDR3 is 19 residues. CDR3 sequence: CASSLPGGKEYSGANVLTF. CDR3 bases: TGTGCCAGCAGCTTACCCGGGGGGAAGGAGTACTCTGGGGCCAACGTCCTGACTTTC.

The chain employs TRBV27 and TRBJ2-1; a possible D gene is TRBD1 (5 bases). V lost 4 bases and J 8 bases, leaving 21 bases between the germline ends. The germline gives CDR1 MNHEY, CDR2 SMNVEV (reference sequence). The CDR3 spans 16 residues. CDR3 coding DNA: TGTGCCAGCAGTTCCAGACAGACGATGTTGGTGGATGAGCAGTTCTTC. Translation: CASSSRQTMLVDEQFF.

This chain uses TRBV5-1 with TRBJ2-5; 12 nucleotides line up with TRBD2. V gave up 4 bases and J gave up 5 bases; unmatched junction bases: 3. Looked up from germline, CDR1 is SGHRS and CDR2 is YFSETQ. The CDR3 spans 14 residues. This CDR3 is CASSTGTSGETQYF. For the CDR3, the DNA is TGCGCCAGCAGCACAGGGACTAGCGGGGAGACCCAGTACTTC.

This sequence joins TRBV7-2 and TRBJ1-4; no firm D call. Germline values: CDR1 SGHTA, CDR2 FQGNSA. The V gene lost 3 bases and the J gene lost 7 bases, with 9 bases spanning the gap. The CDR3 extends over 13 amino acids. The CDR3 DNA sequence: TGTGCCAGCAGCTTGCGACGGAGTGAAAAACTGTTTTTT. This codes for CASSLRRSEKLFF.

This sequence joins TRBV5-4 and TRBJ2-5; 13 nucleotides line up with TRBD2. With 7 bases clipped from V and 3 bases from J, the junction kept 9 bases outside the gene matches. This CDR3 region has 16 residues. The germline CDR1 and CDR2 sequences are SGHNT and YYREEE (reference sequence). CDR3 region: CASSLGTSGAEETQYF. The CDR3 nucleotides are TGTGCCAGCTCCCTTGGGACTAGCGGGGCTGAAGAGACCCAGTACTTC.

The gene calls are TRBV5-1 and TRBJ2-4; tentatively, D is TRBD2 (5 bases). The ends were cut back, 2 bases at V and 5 bases at J, with 11 bases in the middle. Germline loops: CDR1 SGHRS, CDR2 YFSETQ. The CDR3 is made up of 14 amino acids. CDR3 protein: CASSFDSAQNIQYF. The CDR3 DNA reads as TGCGCCAGCAGCTTTGATAGCGCCCAAAACATTCAGTACTTC.

In its sample, this clone was seen once. The genes are TRBV19 and TRBJ2-2; no definite D call. V dropped 4 bases and J dropped 0 bases, with 3 bases sitting between them. CDR3 length: 13 amino acids. Germline CDR1 reads LNHDA; CDR2 reads SQIVND (reference sequence). The CDR3 coding sequence is TGTGCCAGTAGTACAGCGAACACCGGGGAGCTGTTTTTT. Its protein is CASSTANTGELFF.

CDR3 DNA: TGTGCCAGAAGGGTGGGACTAGCGGGAGTTGAGCAGTTCTTC. Its protein product is CARRVGLAGVEQFF. The V and J genes are TRBV7-5 and TRBJ2-1; the table's D call, TRBD2, was not checked against the DNA. TRBV7-5 has pseudogene status. CDR3 size: 14 residues.

CDR3 loop: CSLSGTSRDNEQFF. CDR3 sequence (DNA): TGCAGCCTGTCCGGGACTAGTCGTGACAATGAGCAGTTCTTC. The V and J genes are TRBV29-1 and TRBJ2-1; 8 positions match TRBD2. Germline values: CDR1 SQVTM, CDR2 ANQGSEA. The CDR3 spans 14 residues. J gave up 5 bases and V 8 bases, and 11 bases lay outside the gene matches.

V is TRBV28 and J is TRBJ2-7; D may be TRBD1 (5 bases). The CDR3 runs 15 residues. Trimming removed 6 bases at V and 0 bases at J, with 15 bases between. Per the germline V gene, CDR1 is MDHEN and CDR2 is SYDVKM. Here the CDR3 reads CASRVEWGSSYEQYF. Here the CDR3 DNA reads TGTGCCAGCAGAGTAGAGTGGGGCAGCTCCTACGAGCAGTACTTC.

The genes are TRBV4-1 and TRBJ2-5; the D is unclear. Germline V lookup: CDR1 MGHRA, CDR2 YSYEKL. The CDR3 totals 16 residues. Deletions cut 1 base from V and 0 bases from J, with 12 bases between. The CDR3 is CASSQVSTSYQETQYF. CDR3 DNA: TGCGCCAGCAGCCAAGTAAGCACGTCTTACCAAGAGACCCAGTACTTC.

This chain uses TRBV18 with TRBJ2-7; D might be TRBD1 (7 bases). Germline lookup yields CDR1 KGHSH and CDR2 LQKENI. V was pared by 4 bases and J by 5 bases, with 18 bases between. The CDR3 is 15 residues long. This CDR3 reads CASSRTTGTLHEQYF. The DNA for the CDR3 is TGTGCCAGCTCACGGACGACAGGGACTTTACACGAGCAGTACTTC.

The chain has TRBV7-2 and TRBJ1-2; a possible D gene is TRBD1 (5 bases). CDR1 is SGHTA and CDR2 is FQGNSA in the germline V gene. This CDR3 spans 15 amino acids. The V and J ends lost 3 bases and 4 bases respectively, with 15 bases between them. The DNA for the CDR3 is TGTGCCAGCAGCTTCTCAGGGCTCCCCAGCTATGGCTACACCTTC. The encoded protein is CASSFSGLPSYGYTF.

This rearrangement joins TRBV10-3 to TRBJ1-1; 8 bases agree with TRBD1. The germline V gene has CDR1 ENHRY and CDR2 SYGVKD. The CDR3 consists of 17 residues. The trim removed 3 bases at V and 5 bases at J, leaving 14 bases unmatched. CDR3 bases: TGTGCCATCAGTGAATGGGGGACTTCGACAGGGGCTACTGAAGCTTTCTTT. Protein product: CAISEWGTSTGATEAFF.

The chain combines TRBV29-1 with TRBJ2-5; 7 bases agree with TRBD1. The germline V gene has CDR1 SQVTM and CDR2 ANQGSEA. The CDR3 has 13 amino acids. CDR3 nucleotide sequence: TGCAGTGCCGGGACAGCGGACCAAGAGACCCAGTACTTC. Protein: CSAGTADQETQYF. The variable domain in full, completed from reference TRBV29-1 and TRBJ2-5, reads SAVISQKPSRDICQRGTSLTIQCQVDSQVTMMFWYRQQPGQSLTLIATANQGSEATYESGFVIDKFPISRPNLTFSTLTVSNMSPEDSSIYLCSAGTADQETQYFGPGTRLLVL.

The chain links TRBV2 to TRBJ2-1; the D gene is possibly TRBD2 (6 bases). V shed 5 bases and J shed 6 bases, with 23 bases lying between them. This CDR3 comprises 17 residues. Germline-derived CDR1 and CDR2 are SNHLY and FYNNEI. The CDR3 here is CASSRYSTGVSGNEQFF. CDR3 in DNA: TGTGCCAGCAGTCGATACTCAACGGGAGTTTCGGGCAATGAGCAGTTCTTC. The full variable domain, completed using reference TRBV2 and TRBJ2-1, is EPEVTQTPSHQVTQMGQEVILRCVPISNHLYFYWYRQILGQKVEFLVSFYNNEISEKSEIFDDQFSVERPDGSNFTLKIRSTKLEDSAMYFCASSRYSTGVSGNEQFFGPGTRLTVL.

Of note for this clone: The junction differs from germline at one of its ends, possibly a read error. Here the CDR3 DNA reads TGTGCCAGCAGCTTAGATTCAGGGGGCGCCTACGGGCAGTACTTC. Amino acid sequence: CASSLDSGGAYGQYF. The chain links TRBV7-9 to TRBJ2-7; 8 bases line up with TRBD1. Per germline, CDR1 SEHNR and CDR2 FQNEAQ (reference sequence). This CDR3 comprises 15 residues. Full variable domain (rest looked up from reference TRBV7-9 and TRBJ2-7): DTGVSQNPRHKITKRGQNVTFRCDPISEHNRLYWYRQTLGQGPEFLTYFQNEAQLEKSRLLSDRFSAERPKGSFSTLEIQRTEQGDSAMYLCASSLDSGGAYGQYFGPGTRLTVT.

J is TRBJ2-7 and V is TRBV11-2, with a possible D match to TRBD1 (6 bases). The V gene lost 2 bases and the J gene lost 1 base, with 12 bases spanning the gap. This CDR3 contains 15 residues. Looked up from germline, CDR1 is SGHAT and CDR2 is FQNNGV. The chain's CDR3 is CASSLSQGWSYEQYF. The CDR3 DNA follows: TGTGCCAGCAGCTTATCGCAGGGGTGGTCCTACGAGCAGTACTTC.

The J gene is TRBJ2-5, the V gene TRBV6-6; D possibly corresponds to TRBD2 (6 bases). Germline CDR1 reads MNHNY; CDR2 reads SVGAGI (reference sequence). This CDR3 is built from 15 residues. V was shortened by 7 bases and J by 2 bases, with 17 bases between the two germline ends. The CDR3 spells CASIRSGRGQETQYF. The CDR3 coding sequence is TGTGCCAGCATTAGAAGCGGGCGCGGACAAGAGACCCAGTACTTC.

The V and J genes are TRBV3-1 (or the pseudogene TRBV3-2) and TRBJ1-4, with unresolved D. The germline V gene has CDR1 LGHDT and CDR2 YNNKEL (reference sequence). The CDR3 contains 16 residues. Trimming cost V 3 bases and J 0 bases, with 11 bases left between them. DNA of the CDR3: TGTGCCAGCAGCCACGTGAGGGAAGCAACTAATGAAAAACTGTTTTTT. Its translation is CASSHVREATNEKLFF.

The chain couples TRBV7-2 to TRBJ2-5, with D possibly matching TRBD2 (5 bases). V shed 3 bases and J shed 2 bases, with 10 bases lying between them. The CDR3 loop spans 14 amino acids. Germline CDR1 is SGHTA and CDR2 is FQGNSA. This chain's CDR3 is CASSFGSGQETQYF. CDR3 nucleotides: TGTGCCAGCAGCTTCGGGTCGGGACAAGAGACCCAGTACTTC.

This chain connects TRBV12-3 or TRBV12-4 to TRBJ1-4; D not certain. The CDR3 length is 13 residues. V lost 6 bases and J lost 1, with 6 bases in between. The CDR3 bases are TGTGCCAGCAGGCAGATAACTAATGAAAAACTGTTTTTT. Encoded protein: CASRQITNEKLFF.